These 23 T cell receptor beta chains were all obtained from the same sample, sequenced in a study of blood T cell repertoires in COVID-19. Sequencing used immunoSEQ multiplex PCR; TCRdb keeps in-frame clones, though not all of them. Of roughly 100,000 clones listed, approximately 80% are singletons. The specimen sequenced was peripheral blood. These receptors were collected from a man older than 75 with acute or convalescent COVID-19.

The CDR3 loop is CASSPTGGPEKLFF. In DNA, the CDR3 is TGTGCCAGCTCACCGACAGGAGGCCCTGAAAAACTGTTTTTT. This chain joins TRBV18 and TRBJ1-4, with D possibly TRBD1 on 6 matching bases. V lost 3 bases and J 7 bases, leaving 12 bases between the germline ends. The CDR3 is 14 amino acids. From germline, CDR1 is KGHSH and CDR2 LQKENI. The variable domain in full, completed from reference TRBV18 and TRBJ1-4, reads NAGVMQNPRHLVRRRGQEARLRCSPMKGHSHVYWYRQLPEEGLKFMVYLQKENIIDESGMPKERFSAEFPKEGPSILRIQQVVRGDSAAYFCASSPTGGPEKLFFGSGTQLSVL.

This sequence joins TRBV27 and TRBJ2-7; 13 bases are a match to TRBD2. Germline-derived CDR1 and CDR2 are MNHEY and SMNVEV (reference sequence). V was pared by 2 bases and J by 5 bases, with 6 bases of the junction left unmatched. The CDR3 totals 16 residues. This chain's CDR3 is CASSLTRLAGGHEQYF. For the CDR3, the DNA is TGTGCCAGCAGTTTAACTAGACTAGCGGGAGGACACGAGCAGTACTTC.

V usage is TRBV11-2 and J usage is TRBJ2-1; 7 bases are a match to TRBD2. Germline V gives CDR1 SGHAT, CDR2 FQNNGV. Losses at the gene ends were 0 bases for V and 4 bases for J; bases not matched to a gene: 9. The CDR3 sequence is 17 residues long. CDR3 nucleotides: TGTGCCAGCAGCTTAGATTACGGGACTACCAAATACAATGAGCAGTTCTTC. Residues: CASSLDYGTTKYNEQFF. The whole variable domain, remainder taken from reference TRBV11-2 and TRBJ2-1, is EAGVAQSPRYKIIEKRQSVAFWCNPISGHATLYWYQQILGQGPKLLIQFQNNGVVDDSQLPKDRFSAERLKGVDSTLKIQPAKLEDSAVYLCASSLDYGTTKYNEQFFGPGTRLTVL.

The CDR3 DNA is TGTGCCAGCAGCCAATCGGTGCAGGGGAGCTTTAATCAGCCCCAGCATTTT. As protein: CASSQSVQGSFNQPQHF. The rearrangement uses TRBV16 and TRBJ1-5; D is perhaps TRBD1 (6 bases). Trimming left V 0 bases short and J 4 bases short, with 16 bases between. CDR1 and CDR2 from the germline V gene are KGHSY and FQNENV. The CDR3 contains 17 residues.

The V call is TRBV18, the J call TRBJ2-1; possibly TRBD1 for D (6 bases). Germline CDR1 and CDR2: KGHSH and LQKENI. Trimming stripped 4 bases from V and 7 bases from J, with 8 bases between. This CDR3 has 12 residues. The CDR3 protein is CASSLQGNEQFF. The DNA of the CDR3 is TGTGCCAGCTCACTACAGGGTAATGAGCAGTTCTTC.

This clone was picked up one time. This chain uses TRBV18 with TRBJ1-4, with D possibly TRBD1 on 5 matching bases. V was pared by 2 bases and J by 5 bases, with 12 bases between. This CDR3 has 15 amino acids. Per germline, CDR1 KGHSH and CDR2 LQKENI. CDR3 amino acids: CASSPGGRVNEKLFF. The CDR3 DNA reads TGTGCCAGCTCACCAGGTGGCAGGGTAAATGAAAAACTGTTTTTT.

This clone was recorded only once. CDR3 DNA: TGCGCCAGCAGCCAATCGGGGGACCTCACAGATACGCAGTATTTT. It codes for CASSQSGDLTDTQYF. The chain employs TRBV4-1 and TRBJ2-3, with D perhaps TRBD2 (6 bases). The V and J ends lost 2 bases and 2 bases respectively, with 11 bases between them. Germline V gene sequence: CDR1 MGHRA, CDR2 YSYEKL. The length of the CDR3 is 15 residues.

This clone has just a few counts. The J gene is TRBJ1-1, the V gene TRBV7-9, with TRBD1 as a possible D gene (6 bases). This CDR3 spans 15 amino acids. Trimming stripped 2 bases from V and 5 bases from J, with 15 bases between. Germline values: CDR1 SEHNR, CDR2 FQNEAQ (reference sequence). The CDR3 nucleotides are TGTGCCAGCAGCTTAATAGGGGGTATGGTGACTGAAGCTTTCTTT. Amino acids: CASSLIGGMVTEAFF.

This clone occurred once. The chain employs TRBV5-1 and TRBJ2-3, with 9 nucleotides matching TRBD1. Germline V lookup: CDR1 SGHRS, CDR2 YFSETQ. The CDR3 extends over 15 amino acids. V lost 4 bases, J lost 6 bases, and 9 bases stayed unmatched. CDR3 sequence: CASSGPGQGGDTQYF. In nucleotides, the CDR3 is TGCGCCAGCAGCGGACCGGGACAGGGTGGGGATACGCAGTATTTT.

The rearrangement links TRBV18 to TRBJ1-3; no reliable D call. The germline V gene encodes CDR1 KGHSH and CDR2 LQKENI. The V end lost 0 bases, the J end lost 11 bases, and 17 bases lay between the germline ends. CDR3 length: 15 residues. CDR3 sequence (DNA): TGTGCCAGCTCACCACCGAGGCAGTCGCAACATCCCATATATTTT. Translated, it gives CASSPPRQSQHPIYF.

CDR3 protein: CASTSTSGASYEQYF. In nucleotides, the CDR3 is TGTGCCAGCACCTCGACTAGCGGAGCTTCCTACGAGCAGTACTTC. The chain combines TRBV28 with TRBJ2-7, with 9 positions matching TRBD2. V lost 7 bases, J lost 1 base, and 8 bases stayed unmatched. Germline lookup yields CDR1 MDHEN and CDR2 SYDVKM. This CDR3 region has 15 residues.

For the CDR3, the DNA is TGTGCCAGCAGTACTACCAGCAGGGCTAATGAAAAACTGTTTTTT. Protein sequence: CASSTTSRANEKLFF. V usage is TRBV7-2 and J usage is TRBJ1-4; maybe TRBD1 (5 bases). CDR1 is SGHTA, CDR2 FQGNSA, per germline. With 6 bases removed from V and 3 bases from J, the gap between germline ends came to 14 bases. The CDR3 runs to 15 residues.

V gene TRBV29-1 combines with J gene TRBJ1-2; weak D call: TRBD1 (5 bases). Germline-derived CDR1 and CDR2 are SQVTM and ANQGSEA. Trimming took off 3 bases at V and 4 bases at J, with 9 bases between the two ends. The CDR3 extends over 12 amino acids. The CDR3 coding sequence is TGCAGCGTTGATCCAGGGCTCTATGGCTACACCTTC. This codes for CSVDPGLYGYTF. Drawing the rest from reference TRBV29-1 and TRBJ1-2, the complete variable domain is SAVISQKPSRDICQRGTSLTIQCQVDSQVTMMFWYRQQPGQSLTLIATANQGSEATYESGFVIDKFPISRPNLTFSTLTVSNMSPEDSSIYLCSVDPGLYGYTFGSGTRLTVV.

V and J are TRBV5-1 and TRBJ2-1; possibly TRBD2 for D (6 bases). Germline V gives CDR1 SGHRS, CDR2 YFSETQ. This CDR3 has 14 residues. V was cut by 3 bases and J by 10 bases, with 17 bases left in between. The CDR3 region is CASSSGVSAEEQFF. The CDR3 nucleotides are TGCGCCAGCAGCTCGGGAGTTAGCGCGGAAGAGCAGTTCTTC.

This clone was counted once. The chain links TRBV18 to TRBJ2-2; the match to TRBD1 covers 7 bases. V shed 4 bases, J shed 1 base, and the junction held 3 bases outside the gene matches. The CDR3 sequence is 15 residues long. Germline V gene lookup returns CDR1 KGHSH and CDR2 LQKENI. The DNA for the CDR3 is TGTGCCAGCTCACTCGGGACAGAGAACACCGGGGAGCTGTTTTTT. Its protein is CASSLGTENTGELFF. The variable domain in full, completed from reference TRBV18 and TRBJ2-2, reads NAGVMQNPRHLVRRRGQEARLRCSPMKGHSHVYWYRQLPEEGLKFMVYLQKENIIDESGMPKERFSAEFPKEGPSILRIQQVVRGDSAAYFCASSLGTENTGELFFGEGSRLTVL.

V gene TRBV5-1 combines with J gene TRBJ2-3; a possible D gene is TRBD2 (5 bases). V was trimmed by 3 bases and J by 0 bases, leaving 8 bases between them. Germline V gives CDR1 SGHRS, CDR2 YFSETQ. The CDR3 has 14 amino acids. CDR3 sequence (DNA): TGCGCCAGCAGCTCCCTAGCTAGCACAGATACGCAGTATTTT. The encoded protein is CASSSLASTDTQYF.

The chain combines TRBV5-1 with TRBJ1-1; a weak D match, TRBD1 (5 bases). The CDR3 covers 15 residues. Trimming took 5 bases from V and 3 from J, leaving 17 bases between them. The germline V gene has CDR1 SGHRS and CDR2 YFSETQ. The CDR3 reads CASRMVAGKYTEAFF. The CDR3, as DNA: TGCGCCAGCAGGATGGTGGCAGGGAAGTACACTGAAGCTTTCTTT.

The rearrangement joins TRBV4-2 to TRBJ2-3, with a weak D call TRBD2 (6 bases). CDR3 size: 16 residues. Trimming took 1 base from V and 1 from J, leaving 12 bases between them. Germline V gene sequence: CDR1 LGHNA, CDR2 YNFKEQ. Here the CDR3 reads CASSQGYGRGTDTQYF. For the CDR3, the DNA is TGTGCCAGCAGCCAAGGGTACGGGAGAGGCACAGATACGCAGTATTTT.

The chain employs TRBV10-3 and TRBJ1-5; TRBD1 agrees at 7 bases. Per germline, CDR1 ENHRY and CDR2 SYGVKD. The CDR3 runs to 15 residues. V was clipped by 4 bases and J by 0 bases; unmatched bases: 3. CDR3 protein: CAISVAGGSNQPQHF. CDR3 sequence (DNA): TGTGCCATCAGTGTGGCAGGGGGTAGCAATCAGCCCCAGCATTTT.

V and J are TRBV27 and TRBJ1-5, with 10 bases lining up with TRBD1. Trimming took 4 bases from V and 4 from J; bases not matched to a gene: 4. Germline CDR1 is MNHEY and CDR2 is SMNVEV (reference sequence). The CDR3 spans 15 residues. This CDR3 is CASSSGQGQNQPQHF. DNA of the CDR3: TGTGCCAGCAGTTCGGGACAGGGGCAAAATCAGCCCCAGCATTTT.

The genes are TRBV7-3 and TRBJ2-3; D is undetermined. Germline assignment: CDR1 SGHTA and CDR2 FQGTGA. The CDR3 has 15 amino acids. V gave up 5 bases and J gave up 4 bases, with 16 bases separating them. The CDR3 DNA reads TGTGCCAGCAGCGAAAATACTGAGAGTGCAGATACGCAGTATTTT. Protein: CASSENTESADTQYF.

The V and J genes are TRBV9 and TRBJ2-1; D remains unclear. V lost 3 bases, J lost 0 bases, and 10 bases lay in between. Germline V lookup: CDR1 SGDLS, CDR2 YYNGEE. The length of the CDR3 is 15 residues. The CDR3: CASSADLGSYNEQFF. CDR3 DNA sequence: TGTGCCAGCAGCGCCGACTTAGGCTCCTACAATGAGCAGTTCTTC.

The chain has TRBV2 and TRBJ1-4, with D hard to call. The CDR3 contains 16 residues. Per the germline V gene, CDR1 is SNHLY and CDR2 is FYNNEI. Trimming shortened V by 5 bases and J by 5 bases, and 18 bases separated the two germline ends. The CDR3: CASSISGGGFNEKLFF. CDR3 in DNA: TGTGCCAGCAGTATATCGGGAGGAGGTTTCAATGAAAAACTGTTTTTT. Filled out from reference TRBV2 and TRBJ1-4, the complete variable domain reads EPEVTQTPSHQVTQMGQEVILRCVPISNHLYFYWYRQILGQKVEFLVSFYNNEISEKSEIFDDQFSVERPDGSNFTLKIRSTKLEDSAMYFCASSISGGGFNEKLFFGSGTQLSVL.